This T cell receptor (beta chain) was identified in a study of neoadjuvant anti-PD-1 for oral cavity cancer. General study findings and limits: After neoadjuvant nivolumab, PBMC T cell clonality was significantly higher in non-responders than responders. Each response group had just a few patients in TCR analyses.

This CDR3 has 14 residues. Trimming at V came to 7 bases and at J to 5 bases, leaving 10 bases not matched to a gene. Germline CDR1 ENHRY, CDR2 SYGVKD. Here immunoSEQ multiplex PCR was the method, and the copy in TCRdb shows in-frame clones only, minus some. The sample holds approximately 45,000 clones, around 79% seen once. This clone was detected once. What it binds is not known. Time point meaning: after neoadjuvant nivolumab, at surgical resection. These newly diagnosed stage II-IVA oral cavity squamous cell carcinoma patients had no prior systemic or radiation treatment. Cohort: HPV-negative, locally advanced oral cavity squamous cell carcinoma patients.

The V gene is TRBV10-3, the J gene TRBJ2-7, with 8 bases lining up with TRBD1. This TCR was sampled from a person aged 35 to 85 with oral cavity squamous cell carcinoma. The specimen comprised PBMCs, sampled after nivolumab (anti-PD-1) treatment. The CDR3 DNA sequence: TGTGCCATCACCCAGGGGGCCTATGAAGACGAGCAGTACTTC. Protein: CAITQGAYEDEQYF.